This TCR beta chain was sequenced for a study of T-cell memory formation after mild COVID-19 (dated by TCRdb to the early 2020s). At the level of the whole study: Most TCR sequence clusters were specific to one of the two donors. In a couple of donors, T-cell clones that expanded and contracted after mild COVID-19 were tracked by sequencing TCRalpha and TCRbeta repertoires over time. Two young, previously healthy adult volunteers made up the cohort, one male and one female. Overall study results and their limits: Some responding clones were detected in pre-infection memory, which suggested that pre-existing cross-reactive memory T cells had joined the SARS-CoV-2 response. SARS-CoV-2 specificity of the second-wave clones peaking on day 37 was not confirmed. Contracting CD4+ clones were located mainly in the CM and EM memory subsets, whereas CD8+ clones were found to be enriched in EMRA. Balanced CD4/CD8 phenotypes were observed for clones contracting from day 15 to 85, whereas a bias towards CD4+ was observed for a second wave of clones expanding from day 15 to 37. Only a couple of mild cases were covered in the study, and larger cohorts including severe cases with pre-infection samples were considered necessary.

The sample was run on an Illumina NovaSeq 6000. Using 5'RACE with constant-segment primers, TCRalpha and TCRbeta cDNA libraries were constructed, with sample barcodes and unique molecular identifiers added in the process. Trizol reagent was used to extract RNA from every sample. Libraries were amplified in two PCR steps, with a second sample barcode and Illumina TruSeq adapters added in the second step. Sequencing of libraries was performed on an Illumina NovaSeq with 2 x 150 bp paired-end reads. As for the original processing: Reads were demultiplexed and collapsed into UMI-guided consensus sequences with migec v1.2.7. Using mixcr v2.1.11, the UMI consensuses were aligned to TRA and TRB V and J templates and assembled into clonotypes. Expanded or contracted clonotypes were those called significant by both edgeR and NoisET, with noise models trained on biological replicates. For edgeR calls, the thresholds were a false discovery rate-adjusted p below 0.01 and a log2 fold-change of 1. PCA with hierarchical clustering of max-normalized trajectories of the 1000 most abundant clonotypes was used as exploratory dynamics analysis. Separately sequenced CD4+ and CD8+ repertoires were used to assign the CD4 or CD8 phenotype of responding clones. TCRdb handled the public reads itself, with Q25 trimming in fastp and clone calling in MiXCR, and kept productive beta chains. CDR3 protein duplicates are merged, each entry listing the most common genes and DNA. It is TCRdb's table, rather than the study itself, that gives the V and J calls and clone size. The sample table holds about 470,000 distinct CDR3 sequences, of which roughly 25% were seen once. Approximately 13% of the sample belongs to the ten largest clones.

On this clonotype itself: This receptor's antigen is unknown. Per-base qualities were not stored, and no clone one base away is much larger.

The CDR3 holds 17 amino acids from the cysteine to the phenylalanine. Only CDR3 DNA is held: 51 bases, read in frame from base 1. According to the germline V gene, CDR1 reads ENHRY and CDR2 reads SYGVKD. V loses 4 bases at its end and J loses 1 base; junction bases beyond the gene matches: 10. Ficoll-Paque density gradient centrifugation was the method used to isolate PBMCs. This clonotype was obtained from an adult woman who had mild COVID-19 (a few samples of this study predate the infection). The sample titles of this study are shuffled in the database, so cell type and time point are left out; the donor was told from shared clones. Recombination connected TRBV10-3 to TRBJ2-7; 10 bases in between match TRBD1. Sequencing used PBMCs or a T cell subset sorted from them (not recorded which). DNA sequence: TGTGCCATCAGTGGGGACAGGGGTTTTGGGAAGTCCTACGAGCAGTACTTC. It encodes CAISGDRGFGKSYEQYF.